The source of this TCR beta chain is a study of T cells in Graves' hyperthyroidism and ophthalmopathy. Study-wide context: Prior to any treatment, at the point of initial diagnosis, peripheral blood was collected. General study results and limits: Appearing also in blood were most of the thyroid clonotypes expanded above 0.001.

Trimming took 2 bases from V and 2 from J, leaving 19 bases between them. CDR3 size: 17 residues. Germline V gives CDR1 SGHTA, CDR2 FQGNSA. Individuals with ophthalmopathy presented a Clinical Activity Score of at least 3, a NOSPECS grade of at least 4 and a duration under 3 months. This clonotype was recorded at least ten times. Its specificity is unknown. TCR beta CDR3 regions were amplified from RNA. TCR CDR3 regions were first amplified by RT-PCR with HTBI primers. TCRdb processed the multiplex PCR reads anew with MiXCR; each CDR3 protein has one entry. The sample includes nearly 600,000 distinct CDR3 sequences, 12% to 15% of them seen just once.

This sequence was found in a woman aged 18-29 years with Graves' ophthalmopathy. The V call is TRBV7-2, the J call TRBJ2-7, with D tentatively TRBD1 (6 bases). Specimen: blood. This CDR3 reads CASSLSPTGLNPYEQYF. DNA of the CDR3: TGTGCCAGCAGCTTATCCCCCACAGGGCTAAATCCCTACGAGCAGTACTTC.